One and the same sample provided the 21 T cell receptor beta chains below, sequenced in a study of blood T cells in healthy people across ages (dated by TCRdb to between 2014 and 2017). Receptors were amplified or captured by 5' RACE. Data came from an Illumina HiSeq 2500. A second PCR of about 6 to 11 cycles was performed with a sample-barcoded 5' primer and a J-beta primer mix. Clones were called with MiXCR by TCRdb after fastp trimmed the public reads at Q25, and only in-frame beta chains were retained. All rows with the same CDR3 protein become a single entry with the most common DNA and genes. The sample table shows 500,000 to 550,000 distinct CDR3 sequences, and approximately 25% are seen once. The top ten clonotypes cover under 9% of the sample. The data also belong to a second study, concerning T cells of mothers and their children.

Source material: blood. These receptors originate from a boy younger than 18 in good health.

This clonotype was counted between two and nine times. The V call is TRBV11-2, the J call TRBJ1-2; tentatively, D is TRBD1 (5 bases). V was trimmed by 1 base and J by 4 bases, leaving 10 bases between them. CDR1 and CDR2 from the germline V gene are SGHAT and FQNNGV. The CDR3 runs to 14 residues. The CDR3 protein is CASSLAGPSYGYTF. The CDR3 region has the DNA TGTGCCAGCAGCTTAGCGGGACCTTCCTATGGCTACACCTTC.

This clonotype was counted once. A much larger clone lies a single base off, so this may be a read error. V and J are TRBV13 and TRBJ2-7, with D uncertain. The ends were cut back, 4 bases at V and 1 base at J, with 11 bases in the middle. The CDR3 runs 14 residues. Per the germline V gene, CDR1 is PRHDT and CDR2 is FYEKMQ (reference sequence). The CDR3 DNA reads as TGTGCCAGCAGCTATCAATTTGTTTCCTACGAGCAGTACTTC. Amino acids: CASSYQFVSYEQYF. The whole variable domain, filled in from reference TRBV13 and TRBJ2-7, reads AAGVIQSPRHLIKEKRETATLKCYPIPRHDTVYWYQQGPGQDPQFLISFYEKMQSDKGSIPDRFSAQQFSDYHSELNMSSLELGDSALYFCASSYQFVSYEQYFGPGTRLTVT.

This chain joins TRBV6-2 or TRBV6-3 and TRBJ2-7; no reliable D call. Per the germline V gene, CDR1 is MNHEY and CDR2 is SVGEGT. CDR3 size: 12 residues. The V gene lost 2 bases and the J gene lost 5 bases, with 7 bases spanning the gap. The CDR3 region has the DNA TGTGCCAGCAGTTACCATGGGAACGAGCAGTACGTC. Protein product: CASSYHGNEQYV.

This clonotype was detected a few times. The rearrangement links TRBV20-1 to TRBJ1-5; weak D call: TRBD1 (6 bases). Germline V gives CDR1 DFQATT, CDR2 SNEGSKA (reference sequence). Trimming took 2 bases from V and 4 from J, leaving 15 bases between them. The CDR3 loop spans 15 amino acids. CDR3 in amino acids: CSARSRRGPNQPQHF. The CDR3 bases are TGCAGTGCTAGAAGTCGCAGGGGACCAAATCAGCCCCAGCATTTT.

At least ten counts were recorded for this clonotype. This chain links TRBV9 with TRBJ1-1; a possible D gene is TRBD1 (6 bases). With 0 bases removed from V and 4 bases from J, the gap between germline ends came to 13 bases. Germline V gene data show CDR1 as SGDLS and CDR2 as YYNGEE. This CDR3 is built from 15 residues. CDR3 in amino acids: CASSVVSGASTEAFF. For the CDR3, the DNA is TGTGCCAGCAGCGTAGTCTCAGGGGCCAGCACTGAAGCTTTCTTT.

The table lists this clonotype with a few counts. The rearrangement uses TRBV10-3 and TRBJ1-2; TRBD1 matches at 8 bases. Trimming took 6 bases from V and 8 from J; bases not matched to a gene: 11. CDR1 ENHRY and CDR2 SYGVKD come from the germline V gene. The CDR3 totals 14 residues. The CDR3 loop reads CAIRGGQGQVGYTF. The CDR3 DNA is TGTGCCATCAGGGGAGGACAGGGACAAGTCGGCTACACCTTC.

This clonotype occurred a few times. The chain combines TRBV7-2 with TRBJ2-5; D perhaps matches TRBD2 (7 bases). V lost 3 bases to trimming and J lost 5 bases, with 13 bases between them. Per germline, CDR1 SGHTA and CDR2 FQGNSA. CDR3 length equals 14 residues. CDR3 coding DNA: TGTGCCAGCAGCTTCCTCGCGGGGGCTGAGACCCAGTACTTC. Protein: CASSFLAGAETQYF.

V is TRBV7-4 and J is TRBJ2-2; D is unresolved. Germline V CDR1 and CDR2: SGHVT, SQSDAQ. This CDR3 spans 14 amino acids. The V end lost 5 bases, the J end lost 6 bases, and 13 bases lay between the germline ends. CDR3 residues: CASSALSPPGELFF. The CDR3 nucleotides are TGTGCCAGCAGCGCCCTAAGCCCGCCCGGGGAGCTGTTTTTT.

CDR3 DNA: TGTGCCAGCTCACCGCAAGAGGTAACAGGAACTGAAGCTTTCTTT. Its protein is CASSPQEVTGTEAFF. The V gene is TRBV18, the J gene TRBJ1-1; TRBD1 is a possible D gene (5 bases). Germline V gene data show CDR1 as KGHSH and CDR2 as LQKENI. The CDR3 runs to 15 residues. Trimming stripped 3 bases from V and 5 bases from J, with 16 bases between.

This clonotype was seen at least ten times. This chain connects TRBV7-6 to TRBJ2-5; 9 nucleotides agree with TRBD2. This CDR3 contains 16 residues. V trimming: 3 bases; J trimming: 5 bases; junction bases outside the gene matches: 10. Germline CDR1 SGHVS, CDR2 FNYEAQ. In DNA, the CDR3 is TGTGCCAGCAGCTTTGAGCCAGCGGGGGGCCTGGAGACCCAGTACTTC. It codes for CASSFEPAGGLETQYF.

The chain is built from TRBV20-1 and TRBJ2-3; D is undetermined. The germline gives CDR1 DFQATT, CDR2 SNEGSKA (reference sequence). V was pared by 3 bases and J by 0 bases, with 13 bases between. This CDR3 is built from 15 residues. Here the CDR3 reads CSARAPGFSTDTQYF. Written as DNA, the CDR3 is TGCAGTGCTAGGGCGCCCGGGTTTAGCACAGATACGCAGTATTTT.

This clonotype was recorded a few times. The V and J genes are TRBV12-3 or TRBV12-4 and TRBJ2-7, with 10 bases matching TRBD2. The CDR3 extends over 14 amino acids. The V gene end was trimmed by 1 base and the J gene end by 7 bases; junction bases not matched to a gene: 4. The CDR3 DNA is TGTGCCAGCAGTTTAGGGGCTAGCGGGAGTGAGCAGTACTTC. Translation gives CASSLGASGSEQYF.

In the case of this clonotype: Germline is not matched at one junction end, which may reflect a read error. CDR3 protein: CASSLGDERYF. The CDR3 DNA sequence: TGTGCCAGCAGCCTAGGTGACGAGCGGTACTTC. The chain couples TRBV12-3 or TRBV12-4 to TRBJ2-7; no clear D. There are 11 residues in the CDR3.

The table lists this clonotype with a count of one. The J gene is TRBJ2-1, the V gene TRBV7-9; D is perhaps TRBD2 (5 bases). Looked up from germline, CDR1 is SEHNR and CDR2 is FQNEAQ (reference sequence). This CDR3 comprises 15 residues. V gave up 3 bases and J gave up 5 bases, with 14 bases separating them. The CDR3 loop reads CASSLGAASNNEQFF. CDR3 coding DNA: TGTGCCAGCAGCTTGGGAGCGGCGTCAAACAATGAGCAGTTCTTC.

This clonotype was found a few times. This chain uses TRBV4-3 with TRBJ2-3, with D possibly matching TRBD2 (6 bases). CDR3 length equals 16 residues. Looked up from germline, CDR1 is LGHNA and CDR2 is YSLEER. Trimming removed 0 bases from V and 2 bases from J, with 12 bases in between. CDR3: CASSQDRGTFTDTQYF. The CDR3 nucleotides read TGCGCCAGCAGCCAAGATCGGGGGACGTTCACAGATACGCAGTATTTT.

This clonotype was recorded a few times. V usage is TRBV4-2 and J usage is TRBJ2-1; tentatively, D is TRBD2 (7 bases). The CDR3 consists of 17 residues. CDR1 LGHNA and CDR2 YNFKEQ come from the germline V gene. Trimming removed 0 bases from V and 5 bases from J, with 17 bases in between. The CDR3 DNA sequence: TGTGCCAGCAGCCAAGAGGGGCAGCGGGACATCGACAATGAGCAGTTCTTC. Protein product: CASSQEGQRDIDNEQFF.

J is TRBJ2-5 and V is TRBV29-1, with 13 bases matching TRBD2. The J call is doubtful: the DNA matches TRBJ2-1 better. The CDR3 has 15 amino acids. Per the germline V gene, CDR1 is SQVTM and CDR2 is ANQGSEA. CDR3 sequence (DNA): TGCAGCGTTGTTACTAGCGGGAGGGCCATGGATGAGCAGTTCTTC. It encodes CSVVTSGRAMDEQFF.

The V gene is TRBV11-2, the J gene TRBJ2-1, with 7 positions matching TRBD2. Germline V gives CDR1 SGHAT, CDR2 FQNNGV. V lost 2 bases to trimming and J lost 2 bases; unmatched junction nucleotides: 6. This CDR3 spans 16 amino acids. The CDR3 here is CASSLRGVLAYNEQFF. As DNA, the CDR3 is TGTGCCAGCAGCTTACGGGGGGTCTTAGCCTACAATGAGCAGTTCTTC.

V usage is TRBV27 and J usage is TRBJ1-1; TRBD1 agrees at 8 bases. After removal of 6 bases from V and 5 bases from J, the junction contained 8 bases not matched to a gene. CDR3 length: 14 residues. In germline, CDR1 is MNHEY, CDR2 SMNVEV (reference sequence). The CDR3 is CASRPPRGRTEAFF. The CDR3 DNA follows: TGTGCCAGCAGGCCCCCCAGGGGGCGAACTGAAGCTTTCTTT.

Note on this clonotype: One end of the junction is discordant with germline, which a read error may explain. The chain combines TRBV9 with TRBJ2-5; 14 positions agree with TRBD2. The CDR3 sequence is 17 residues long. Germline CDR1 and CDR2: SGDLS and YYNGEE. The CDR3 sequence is CASSGGTSGGFQEIQYF. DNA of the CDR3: TGTGCCAGCAGCGGGGGGACTAGCGGGGGATTCCAAGAGATCCAGTACTTC.

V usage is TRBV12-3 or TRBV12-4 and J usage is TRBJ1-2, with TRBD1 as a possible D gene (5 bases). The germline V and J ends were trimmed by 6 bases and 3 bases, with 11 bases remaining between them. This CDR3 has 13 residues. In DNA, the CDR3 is TGTGCCAGCAGGATAGACAGTGACTATGGCTACACCTTC. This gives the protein CASRIDSDYGYTF.